This T cell receptor beta chain was recovered during a study of T-cell memory formation after mild COVID-19. Study-level information: Clusters were largely donor specific.

TCRdb recomputed calls from the 5' RACE reads with MiXCR, one row per CDR3 protein. The data hold 350,000 to 500,000 distinct CDR3 sequences, with 15% to 20% observed a single time. V was pared by 3 bases and J by 7 bases, with 10 bases between. The CDR3 has 14 amino acids. Germline values: CDR1 MGHRA, CDR2 YSYEKL. General study findings and limits: Contracting clones localized mainly to CM and EM when CD4+ and mainly to EMRA when CD8+. Memory from before infection featured some responding clones, which suggests cross-reactive memory joined. In second-wave clones peaking day 37, SARS-CoV-2 specificity remained unconfirmed.

This clonotype showed up many times. Antigen specificity is unknown. Sample: PBMCs or a T cell subset sorted from them (not recorded which). This clonotype originated in a man aged 18-30 years who had mild COVID-19 (a few samples of this study predate the infection). Cell type and time point are not known. The chain couples TRBV4-1 to TRBJ1-6; possibly TRBD1 for D (5 bases). Written as DNA, the CDR3 is TGCGCCAGCAGCCAGCAAGGGGTAAATTCACCCCTCCACTTT. Residues: CASSQQGVNSPLHF.